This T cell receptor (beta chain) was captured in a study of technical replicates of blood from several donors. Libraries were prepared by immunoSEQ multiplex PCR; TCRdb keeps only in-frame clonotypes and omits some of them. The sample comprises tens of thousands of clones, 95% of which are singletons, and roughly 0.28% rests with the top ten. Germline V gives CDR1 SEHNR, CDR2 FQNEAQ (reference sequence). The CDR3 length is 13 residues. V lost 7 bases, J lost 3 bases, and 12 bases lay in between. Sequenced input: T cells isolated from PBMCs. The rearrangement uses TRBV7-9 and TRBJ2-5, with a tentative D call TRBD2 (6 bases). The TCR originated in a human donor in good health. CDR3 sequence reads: CASTTGGKETQYF. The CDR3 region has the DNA TGTGCCAGCACTACAGGCGGGAAAGAGACCCAGTACTTC.